This T cell receptor (beta chain) is drawn from a study of cytomegalovirus exposure and HLA in healthy donors (dated by TCRdb to the late 2010s). About the study as a whole: According to an earlier analysis of several hundred of the donors, some 180 million T cells yielded roughly 100 million unique TCR beta sequences and more than 250 Gb of sequence data. An earlier analysis of some 600 of the donors applied high-throughput TCR beta sequencing to assess whether each TCR beta V gene segment acted as functional or pseudogenic. Typing coverage varied by locus: roughly 629-640 donors for A, B, C, DRB1 and DQB1; approximately 500 for DQA1; about 570 for DPA1; roughly 470 for DPB1. The later analysis used no new phenotypic data to find candidate immune exposures, relying instead on TCR beta sequences and their occurrence across donors. HLA typing covered class I and class II loci at four-digit resolution. An early release that covered roughly 600 HLA-typed donors contained approximately 300 gigabases of sequencing data and tens of millions of unique TCR sequences. Across 398 genotyped donors of the cohort, an average of approximately 240,000 unique TCR beta nucleotide sequences per donor were sequenced, and around 19% of those sequences were non-productive. Of the roughly 400 genotyped donors, 65% to 90% fell in the genetic ancestry cluster associated with self-reported Caucasian donors. The aim of the study was to test whether cataloging public T cell receptors could identify signatures of past pathogen exposure. A later genetic analysis took genome-wide SNP genotypes for about 55% of the roughly 700 donors and used that subset as a discovery cohort. In a later analysis, previously published TCR beta repertoires from 550 to 700 donors were re-analyzed and high-resolution HLA genotyping was added so that TCR occurrence patterns could be studied. A handful of DR-DQ haplotypes were handled as single units for association and clustering because linkage in the cohort was strong. All discovery cohort repertoires had been generated using a single sequencing platform. The study profiled the T cell repertoires of fewer than 850 subjects by immunosequencing and related them to cytomegalovirus serostatus. A separate validation cohort of 90 to 150 different subjects was used in addition to the 666-subject first cohort. To predict cytomegalovirus infection status, the study combined high-throughput TCR immunosequencing, statistical association of individual TCRs with disease status, and machine learning. Donor age, sex, ethnicity and CMV serostatus were compiled together with the repertoire data.

The library came from the immunoSEQ multiplex PCR assay. For the multiplex PCR, a mixture combining 60 forward primers for TCR Vbeta segments and 13 reverse primers for TCR Jbeta segments was used. Amplification of the CDR3 region of rearranged TCR beta genes was performed with a multiplex PCR assay on genomic DNA. Amplified TCR beta libraries were sequenced as 87-base-pair reads on the Illumina HiSeq System. In the source study's methods: A later analysis tallied approximately 87 million unique TCR beta chains across the 650 to 750 repertoires, and about 10 million of those chains were shared by two or more donors. To remove PCR and sequencing errors, raw reads were error-corrected and collapsed into unique sequences using a nearest-neighbor algorithm that merged closely related sequences. CDR3 sequences were aligned to IMGT reference sequences to assign V, D and J gene segments. For a sequence to be retained, a match of at least six nucleotides to both a V gene segment and a J gene segment was required. A rearrangement was called productive if the CDR3 had no stop codons and remained in frame with V and J, and every other rearrangement was called non-productive. Following IMGT convention, CDR3 was defined as the stretch from the second conserved V-encoded cysteine up to the conserved J-encoded phenylalanine. In an earlier analysis of more than 550 of the donors, sequences lacking an unambiguous match to a single V gene segment were excluded. In an earlier analysis of 587 of the donors, V segments were called functional above 56.7% productive rearrangements and were called segregating when the between-donor standard deviation exceeded 5%. To diagnose cytomegalovirus status from the catalog of TCR beta chain sequences, a statistical classification framework was built. V and J gene assignment, in a later analysis, came from comparing TCR nucleotide sequences with IMGT/GENE-DB human TR gene sequences. In a later analysis, CDR3 sequences and most-parsimonious VDJ recombination scenarios were assigned using the TCRdist pipeline. A later analysis defined each TCR beta chain by its CDR3 amino acid sequence plus V-gene family, and excluded reads lacking a unique V-gene family. In a later analysis, around 650 highly shared, low-generation-probability nucleotide sequences were removed to address suspected cross-contamination and a sequencing artifact. In a later analysis, a clonal expansion index was calculated for each public chain from normalized within-repertoire ranks of inferred template counts. A later analysis computed generation probabilities with a VDJ recombination model fitted to out-of-frame rearrangements, and checked the results against IGoR. In a later analysis, TCR-TCR, TCR-HLA and TCR-CMV co-occurrence was scored with hypergeometric tests, and a repertoire-size bias correction was applied to TCR pairs. To estimate false discovery rates, a later analysis permuted the HLA or CMV assignments 20 times. A later analysis grouped co-occurring TCRs with DBSCAN, adding TCRdist sequence similarity when clustering within HLA-allele-positive subsets. Repertoires with fewer than 30,000 or more than 120,000 public chains were left out of co-occurrence clustering, as were about five repertoires with anomalous nucleotide sharing. TCRdb holds this immuneACCESS table with in-frame rearrangements only. Some clones are missing; in checked studies, unresolved V genes explain under half, and the rest has no known cause. The D gene and trimming were derived from the DNA, and the V and J assignments and clone size from that table. This sample holds around 67,000 clones; approximately 80% were observed only once. Together, the top ten hold roughly 8% of the sample.

The cohort consisted of fewer than 700 healthy bone marrow donors. At the time of sampling, all cohort members were nominally healthy, though unrecorded immune exposures were likely present. The donor was CMV seropositive and belonged to the group of 250 to 300 seropositive cohort members. A peripheral blood sample was provided by each donor, and peripheral blood mononuclear cells were used for TCR beta sequencing. Genomic DNA was extracted from the blood cell samples with the Qiagen DNeasy Blood Extraction Kit. A distance of 8 bases separates the germline ends of V and J, which lose 4 bases and 6 bases respectively. The CDR3 spans 12 residues, from the cysteine through the phenylalanine. Only CDR3 DNA remains: 36 bases, in frame from the first base. CDR1 and CDR2 are read off the germline V gene as LGHNA and YNFKEQ. To note about this clone: Its antigen is unknown. No base qualities exist here, and no much larger clone lies one base off it.

The paper's findings and limits, for the study overall: A later analysis found that most CMV-associated TCR beta chains appeared HLA-restricted, with HLA associations seemingly driven largely by CMV exposure. Compared with equally common non-associated chains, HLA-associated TCR beta chains in a later analysis were more clonally expanded and had lower generation probabilities. According to a later analysis, TCR association rates differed among HLA loci, with DRB1 alleles showing the most associated TCRs and HLA-C alleles showing the fewest. CMV serostatus was the only immune exposure information available for the cohort. A further reported finding was that TCR beta sequences accurately predicted the HLA-A and HLA-B alleles for most subjects in the first cohort. Because counts were too low, fewer than 20 rarely observed V segments, including chromosome 9 orphons, were excluded from the earlier analysis of about 500 of the donors. Correlated functional status among segregating V segments might be attributable to linkage disequilibrium, but an unknown experimental factor could not be ruled out. HLA typing was unavailable for some donors at each locus, so association tests used only the typed subset. Across donors, most TCR sequences were observed very rarely, whereas some public TCRs were present in many individuals. A group of highly shared sequence variants was considered likely to be a technical artifact of the sequencing pipeline. The study listed 150 to 200 TCR beta chains as associated with cytomegalovirus. According to a later analysis, parvovirus B19, influenza, CMV and Epstein-Barr virus appeared linked to several top co-occurrence clusters. In a later analysis, more than 15,000 TCR beta sequences were associated with specific HLA alleles at a false discovery rate of 0.05. The presence/absence analyses assumed that sequencing depth was roughly uniform across donors, and that assumption may not be true. In both the original and validation cohorts, the classifier was reported to diagnose cytomegalovirus status with high specificity and sensitivity. In vitro tests confirmed that a few of the cytomegalovirus-associated TCR beta chains recognize cytomegalovirus antigens. This cohort had only TCR beta chains sequenced, and the lack of alpha or paired-chain data limited which features could be detected. Some IMGT-functional V segments, including TRBV6-2 and TRBV6-3, could not be told apart with the 87-base-pair reads, so those segments were excluded. According to a later genetic analysis, donors in an Asian-associated ancestry cluster had fewer N-insertions in productive TCRs than the roughly 670-donor mean. When HLA alleles, especially DR and DQ, strongly co-occurred, attributing TCR associations to individual alleles was difficult. According to the authors, the approach could potentially be generalized to other disease states and immunological phenotypes. In an earlier analysis of roughly 560 of the donors, most TCR beta V segments were observed in productive rearrangements about 90% or about 30% of the time, broadly matching IMGT annotations. An association between a missense DCLRE1C variant and V-gene and J-gene trimming of TCR beta chains was found in a later genetic analysis and replicated in an independent cohort.

The sequence links TRBV4-2 to TRBJ2-3; the D region possibly corresponds to TRBD1 (6 bases align). Sequencing used PBMCs. This sequence was found in a young man in good health and CMV-seropositive. The CDR3 loop reads CASSPQGDTQYF. The nucleotide sequence reads as follows: TGTGCCAGCAGCCCGCAGGGGGATACGCAGTATTTT.